The 2 T cell receptor beta chains below were found in one sample sequenced in a study of T cells in pancreatic ductal adenocarcinoma. Selected pancreatic ductal adenocarcinoma patients had undergone surgery without neoadjuvant therapy. Sequencing used immunoSEQ multiplex PCR; TCRdb keeps in-frame clones, though not all of them. The sample includes around 100,000 clones, about 95% of them seen just once. The sample was PBMCs. These receptors came from a human donor with pancreatic ductal adenocarcinoma.

The genes are TRBV4-1 and TRBJ2-7; D uncertain. The CDR3 has 13 amino acids. V was trimmed by 1 base and J by 4 bases, leaving 8 bases between them. From germline, CDR1 is MGHRA and CDR2 YSYEKL. In DNA, the CDR3 is TGCGCCAGCAGCCAAGGAAGGAGATACGAGCAGTACTTC. Protein sequence: CASSQGRRYEQYF.

The chain has TRBV9 and TRBJ2-1, with TRBD2 identical over 7 bases. Germline CDR1 reads SGDLS; CDR2 reads YYNGEE. CDR3 length: 13 amino acids. Trimming cost V 0 bases and J 9 bases; bases outside gene matches: 3. CDR3 coding DNA: TGTGCCAGCAGCGTAGCGGGGGGAAGTGAGCAGTTCTTC. This translates into CASSVAGGSEQFF.